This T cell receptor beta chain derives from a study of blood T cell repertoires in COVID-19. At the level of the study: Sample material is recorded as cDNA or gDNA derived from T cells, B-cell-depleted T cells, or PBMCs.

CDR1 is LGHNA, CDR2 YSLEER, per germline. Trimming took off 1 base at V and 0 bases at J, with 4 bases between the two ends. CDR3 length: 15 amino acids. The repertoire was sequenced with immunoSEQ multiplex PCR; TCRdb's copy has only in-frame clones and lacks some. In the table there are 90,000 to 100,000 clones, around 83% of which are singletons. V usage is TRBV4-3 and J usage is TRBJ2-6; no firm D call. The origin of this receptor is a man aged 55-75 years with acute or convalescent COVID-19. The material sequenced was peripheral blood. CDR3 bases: TGCGCCAGCAGCCAAGCTATCTCTGGGGCCAACGTCCTGACTTTC. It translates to CASSQAISGANVLTF.